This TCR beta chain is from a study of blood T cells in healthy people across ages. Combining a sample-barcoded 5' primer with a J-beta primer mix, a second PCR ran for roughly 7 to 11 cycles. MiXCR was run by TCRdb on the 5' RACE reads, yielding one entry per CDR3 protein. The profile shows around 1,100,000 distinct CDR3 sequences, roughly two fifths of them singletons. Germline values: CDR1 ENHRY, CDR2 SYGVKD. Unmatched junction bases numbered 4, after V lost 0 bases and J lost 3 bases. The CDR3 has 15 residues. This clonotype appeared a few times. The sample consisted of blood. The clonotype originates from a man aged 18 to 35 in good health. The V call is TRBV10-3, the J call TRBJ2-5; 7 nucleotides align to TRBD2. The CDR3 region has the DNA TGTGCCATCAGTGAGTCACGGGAGGCGAAAGAGACCCAGTACTTC. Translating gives CAISESREAKETQYF.